This T cell receptor (beta chain) is drawn from a study of T cells in Graves' hyperthyroidism and ophthalmopathy. Concerning this clonotype: No antigen is known for it.

There were TCR beta CDR3 regions amplified from RNA transcripts. A first-round RT-PCR of the TCR CDR3 used the HTBI primer set. A single record per CDR3 protein comes from TCRdb applying MiXCR to the multiplex PCR reads. The sample yields around 390,000 distinct CDR3 sequences, roughly 14% seen once. General observations from the study: The model foresaw ophthalmopathy a median around seven months prior to onset.

Clinical Activity Scores of at least 3, NOSPECS grades of at least 4 and durations under 3 months characterized ophthalmopathy patients. The PBMCs had their origin in approximately 10 ml of fresh peripheral blood. This TCR derives from a young woman with Graves' ophthalmopathy. The sample taken for sequencing was blood.

CDR3: CITGGSGPYEQYF. The CDR3 DNA sequence: TGCATCACAGGGGGCTCGGGGCCCTACGAGCAGTACTTC. The rearrangement uses TRBV20-1 and TRBJ2-7, with 9 bases that match TRBD1. From germline, CDR1 is DFQATT and CDR2 SNEGSKA (reference sequence). The CDR3 length is 13 residues.